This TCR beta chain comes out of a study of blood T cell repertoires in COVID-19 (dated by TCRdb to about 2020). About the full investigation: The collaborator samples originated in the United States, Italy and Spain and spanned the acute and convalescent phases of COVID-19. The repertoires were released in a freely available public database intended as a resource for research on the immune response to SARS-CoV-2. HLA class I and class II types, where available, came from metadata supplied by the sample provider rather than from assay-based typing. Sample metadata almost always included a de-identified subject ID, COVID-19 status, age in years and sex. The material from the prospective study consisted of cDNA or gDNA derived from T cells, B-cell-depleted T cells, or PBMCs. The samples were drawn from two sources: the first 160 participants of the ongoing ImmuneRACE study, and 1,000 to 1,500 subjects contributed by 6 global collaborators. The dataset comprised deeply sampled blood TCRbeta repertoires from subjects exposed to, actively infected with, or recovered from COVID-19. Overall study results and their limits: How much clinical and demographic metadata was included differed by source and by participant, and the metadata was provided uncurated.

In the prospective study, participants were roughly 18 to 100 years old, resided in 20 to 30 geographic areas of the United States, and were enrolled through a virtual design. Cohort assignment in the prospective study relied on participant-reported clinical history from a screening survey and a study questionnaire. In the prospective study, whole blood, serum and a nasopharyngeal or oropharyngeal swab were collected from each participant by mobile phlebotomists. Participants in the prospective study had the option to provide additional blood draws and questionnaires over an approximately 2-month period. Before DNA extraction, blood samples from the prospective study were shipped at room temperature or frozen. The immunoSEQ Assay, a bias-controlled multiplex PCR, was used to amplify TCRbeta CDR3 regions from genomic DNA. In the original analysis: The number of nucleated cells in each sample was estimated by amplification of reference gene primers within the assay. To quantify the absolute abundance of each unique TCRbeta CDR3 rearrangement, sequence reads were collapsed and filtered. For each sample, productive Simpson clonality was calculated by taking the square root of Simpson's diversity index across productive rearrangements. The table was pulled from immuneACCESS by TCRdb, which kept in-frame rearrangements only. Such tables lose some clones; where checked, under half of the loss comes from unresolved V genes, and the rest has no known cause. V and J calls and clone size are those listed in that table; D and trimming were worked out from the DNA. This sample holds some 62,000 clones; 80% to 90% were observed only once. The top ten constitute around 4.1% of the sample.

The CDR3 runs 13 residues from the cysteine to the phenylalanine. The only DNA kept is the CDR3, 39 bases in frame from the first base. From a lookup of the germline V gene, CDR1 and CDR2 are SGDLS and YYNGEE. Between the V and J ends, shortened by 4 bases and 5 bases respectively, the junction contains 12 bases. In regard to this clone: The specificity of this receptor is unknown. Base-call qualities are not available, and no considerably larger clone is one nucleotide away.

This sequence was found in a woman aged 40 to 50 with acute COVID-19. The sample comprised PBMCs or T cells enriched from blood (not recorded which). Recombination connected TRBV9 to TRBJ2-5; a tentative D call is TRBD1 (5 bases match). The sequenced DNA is TGTGCCAGCAGCCAGGGCGCGACGGAGACCCAGTACTTC. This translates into CASSQGATETQYF.